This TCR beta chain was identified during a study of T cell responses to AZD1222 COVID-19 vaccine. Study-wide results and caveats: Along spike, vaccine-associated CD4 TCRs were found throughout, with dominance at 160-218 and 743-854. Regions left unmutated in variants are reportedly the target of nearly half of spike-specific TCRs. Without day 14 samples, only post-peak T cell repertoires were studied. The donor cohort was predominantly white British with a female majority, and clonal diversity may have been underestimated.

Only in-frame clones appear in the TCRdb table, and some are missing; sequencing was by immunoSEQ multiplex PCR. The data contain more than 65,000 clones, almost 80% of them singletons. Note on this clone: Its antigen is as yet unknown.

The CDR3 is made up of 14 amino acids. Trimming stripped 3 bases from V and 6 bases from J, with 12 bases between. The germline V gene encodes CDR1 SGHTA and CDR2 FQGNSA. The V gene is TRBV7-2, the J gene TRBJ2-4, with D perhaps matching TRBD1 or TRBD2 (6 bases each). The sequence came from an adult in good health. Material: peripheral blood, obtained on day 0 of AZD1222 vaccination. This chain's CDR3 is CASSLGGTGNIQYF. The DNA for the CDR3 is TGTGCCAGCAGCTTGGGGGGCACAGGAAACATTCAGTACTTC.